This T cell receptor beta chain originates from a study of blood T cell repertoires in COVID-19. Study as a whole: From the United States, Italy and Spain came samples of acute and convalescent COVID-19. PBMCs, B-cell-depleted T cells, or T cells were the source of the cDNA or gDNA that made up the material.

Germline V gives CDR1 GTSNPN, CDR2 SVGIG (reference sequence). The CDR3 has 18 amino acids. The V gene end was trimmed by 2 bases and the J gene end by 3 bases; junction bases not matched to a gene: 17. Per the authors' pipeline: Nucleated cell number was recorded as an estimate derived from reference gene primer amplification. Measured with immunoSEQ multiplex PCR; TCRdb has only the in-frame clones, and not every one. From that table come the V and J calls and clone size; the DNA was used to work out D and trimming. Here the sample spans approximately 290,000 clones, approximately 93% being singletons.

The receptor was isolated from a woman under 40 with COVID-19, enrolled during active disease. Sequenced: peripheral blood. The chain links TRBV30 to TRBJ2-5; 8 bases agree with TRBD2. The CDR3 spells CAWSPFTGLVIGKETQYF. In DNA form, the CDR3 reads TGTGCCTGGAGTCCGTTCACGGGACTAGTGATAGGGAAAGAGACCCAGTACTTC.